This entry lists 13 T cell receptor beta chains sequenced from one sample in a study of PD-1 blockade in classical Hodgkin lymphoma. Using immunoSEQ multiplex PCR, the repertoire was profiled, and TCRdb retains in-frame clones only, with some absent. The sample lists tens of thousands of clones; roughly 75% were seen once. Every patient had relapsed following autologous stem cell transplantation, and cohorts differed in brentuximab vedotin exposure. This specimen consisted of peripheral blood mononuclear cells (PBMCs), obtained before the second cycle of nivolumab. The receptors here all came from a human donor with classical Hodgkin lymphoma.

V usage is TRBV5-4 and J usage is TRBJ2-7; a weak D match, TRBD1 (5 bases). From germline, CDR1 is SGHNT and CDR2 YYREEE (reference sequence). V dropped 4 bases and J dropped 2 bases, with 13 bases sitting between them. There are 14 residues in the CDR3. In DNA, the CDR3 is TGTGCCAGCAGCCCACAAGACAGCACCTACGAGCAGTACGTC. It is translated as CASSPQDSTYEQYV.

V is TRBV27 and J is TRBJ2-1; no definite D call. CDR1 is MNHEY, CDR2 SMNVEV, per germline (reference sequence). This CDR3 contains 15 residues. V gave up 6 bases and J gave up 2 bases, with 14 bases separating them. Here the CDR3 DNA reads TGTGCCAGCAGCTTTTTACCTAAGCCCTACAATGAGCAGTTCTTC. Protein product: CASSFLPKPYNEQFF.

This clone was seen only a few times. The chain recombines TRBV9 with TRBJ2-6; 8 bases match TRBD1. CDR1 and CDR2 from the germline V gene are SGDLS and YYNGEE. The length of the CDR3 is 17 residues. V was pared by 0 bases and J by 0 bases, with 2 bases of the junction left unmatched. The CDR3 region is CASSVAQGGSGANVLTF. CDR3 coding DNA: TGTGCCAGCAGCGTAGCACAGGGGGGCTCTGGGGCCAACGTCCTGACTTTC.

The V and J genes are TRBV6-1 and TRBJ1-5; 7 bases align to TRBD1. J gave up 4 bases and V 4 bases, and 16 bases lay outside the gene matches. CDR1 is MNHNS and CDR2 is SASEGT in the germline V gene. This CDR3 spans 18 amino acids. DNA of the CDR3: TGTGCCAGCAGTGCACAGTCAGGGGGACCCGGGCAGAATCAGCCCCAGCATTTT. It is translated as CASSAQSGGPGQNQPQHF.

The chain combines TRBV7-8 with TRBJ2-5; tentatively, D is TRBD1 or TRBD2 (5 bases each). Trimming removed 3 bases at V and 5 bases at J, with 25 bases between. The CDR3 spans 18 residues. Germline V CDR1 and CDR2: SGHVS, FQNEAQ. DNA of the CDR3: TGTGCCAGCAGCTTTTTTCTGGCCGTTGGGGGATTTGCGGAGACCCAGTACTTC. Translation gives CASSFFLAVGGFAETQYF. Filled out from reference TRBV7-8 and TRBJ2-5, the complete variable domain reads GAGVSQSPRYKVAKRGQDVALRCDPISGHVSLFWYQQALGQGPEFLTYFQNEAQLDKSGLPSDRFFAERPEGSVSTLKIQRTQQEDSAVYLCASSFFLAVGGFAETQYFGPGTRLLVL.

The chain joins TRBV6-5 to TRBJ2-2; TRBD1 matches at 7 bases. Germline V gives CDR1 MNHEY, CDR2 SVGAGI. The CDR3 spans 14 residues. J lost 7 bases, V lost 7 bases, and 9 bases had no gene match. CDR3 DNA: TGTGCCAGCAAGACAGGGATTGGGTACGGGGAGCTGTTTTTT. This gives the protein CASKTGIGYGELFF.

As to this clone: Germline and junction disagree at one end, which may indicate a read error. Distinct nucleotide sequences in the sample also encode this CDR3. The chain links TRBV11-2 to TRBJ2-5; 10 nucleotides agree with TRBD1. CDR1 is SGHAT, CDR2 FQNNGV, per germline. CDR3 length: 13 amino acids. Here the CDR3 DNA reads TGTGCCAGCAGCTCAACCCGGGACAGGGGCTTGAACTTC. Translated, it gives CASSSTRDRGLNF.

V gene TRBV11-2 combines with J gene TRBJ2-7; D call uncertain. The CDR3 runs to 11 residues. Trimming cost V 1 base and J 5 bases, with 3 bases left between them. CDR1 is SGHAT, CDR2 FQNNGV, per germline. The CDR3 DNA reads TGTGCCAGCAGCTTAGGGGACGAGCAGTACTTC. Protein product: CASSLGDEQYF.

This clone was counted only a few times. This sequence joins TRBV6-4 and TRBJ1-3; D call uncertain. Trimming cost V 4 bases and J 2 bases, with 6 bases left between them. CDR1 MRHNA and CDR2 SNTAGT come from the germline V gene. The CDR3 contains 13 residues. The CDR3 loop reads CASSAQAGNTIYF. For the CDR3, the DNA is TGTGCCAGCAGTGCCCAGGCTGGAAACACCATATATTTT.

This clone was seen more than once but under ten times. V is TRBV6-1 and J is TRBJ2-2; 8 nucleotides align to TRBD1. V lost 6 bases and J lost 6; bases outside the gene matches: 9. The CDR3 has 15 amino acids. In germline, CDR1 is MNHNS, CDR2 SASEGT. The CDR3 reads CASRGDRGSAGELFF. For the CDR3, the DNA is TGTGCCAGCAGGGGCGACAGGGGAAGCGCCGGGGAGCTGTTTTTT.

This chain connects TRBV27 to TRBJ1-4; tentatively, D is TRBD1 (5 bases). Germline V gene data show CDR1 as MNHEY and CDR2 as SMNVEV (reference sequence). The CDR3 sequence is 14 residues long. The V end was cut by 6 bases, the J end by 5 bases, with 13 bases between. The CDR3, as DNA: TGTGCCAGCAGACATTGGGACCGAAATGAAAAACTGTTTTTT. This codes for CASRHWDRNEKLFF.

The table lists this clone with a few counts. The chain couples TRBV6-5 to TRBJ2-7; D ambiguous. CDR1 is MNHEY and CDR2 is SVGAGI in the germline V gene. The length of the CDR3 is 14 residues. V lost 7 bases to trimming and J lost 6 bases, with 19 bases between them. CDR3 region: CASIEIPLSGEQYF. In nucleotides, the CDR3 is TGTGCCAGCATTGAGATCCCATTGTCAGGCGAGCAGTACTTC.

This clone has just one count. V gene TRBV12-5 combines with J gene TRBJ1-3; TRBD1 agrees at 8 bases. With 0 bases clipped from V and 6 bases from J, the junction kept 4 bases outside the gene matches. CDR1 LGHNT and CDR2 FRNRAP come from the germline V gene. CDR3 length equals 15 residues. The CDR3: CASGLVQGGENTIYF. The DNA for the CDR3 is TGTGCTAGTGGTTTGGTACAGGGGGGTGAAAACACCATATATTTT.